Listed here are 17 T cell receptor beta chains from one sample, sequenced in a study of molecular identifiers for immune sequencing clone quantification. TCRdb re-called the PCR reads through MiXCR, storing one row per CDR3 protein. This repertoire shows approximately 500,000 distinct CDR3 sequences, approximately 25% found once; its top ten account for over 0.6%. The source material was naive CD8+ T cells from blood, with Jurkat cell RNA spiked in. Subset defined: FACS-sorted CD8+CD4-CCR7+CD45RA+ naive T cells. Receptors originate from a human donor in good health. Some libraries in this study had Jurkat cell RNA spiked in.

This clonotype appeared a few times. The chain combines TRBV14 with TRBJ2-3, with TRBD2 matching 10 bases. The CDR3 runs 15 residues. CDR1 and CDR2 from the germline V gene are SGHDN and FVKESK. V dropped 4 bases and J dropped 2; count of bases not matched to a gene: 3. The CDR3 nucleotides read TGTGCCAGCAGCCCACTAGCGGGGTTCACAGATACGCAGTATTTT. Translating gives CASSPLAGFTDTQYF.

V and J are TRBV14 and TRBJ2-3, with D hard to call. The CDR3 covers 17 residues. The germline V gene encodes CDR1 SGHDN and CDR2 FVKESK. Trimming removed 3 bases at V and 0 bases at J, with 16 bases between. The CDR3 coding sequence is TGTGCCAGCAGCCATAATTCGTATGGTCCTAGCACAGATACGCAGTATTTT. Amino acids: CASSHNSYGPSTDTQYF.

In its sample, this clonotype was seen a few times. The V call is TRBV11-3, the J call TRBJ2-7; TRBD1 matches at 7 bases. CDR1 is SGHNT and CDR2 is YENEEA in the germline V gene. V lost 5 bases, J lost 1 base, and 8 bases stayed unmatched. This CDR3 has 15 amino acids. The CDR3 DNA reads as TGTGCCAGCAGCGGGTCCGGGACAGAGTCCTACGAGCAGTACTTC. Its translation: CASSGSGTESYEQYF.

In this sample, this clonotype turned up many times. The J gene is TRBJ2-5, the V gene TRBV15; TRBD2 agrees at 7 bases. Germline CDR1 LNHNV, CDR2 YYDKDF (reference sequence). This CDR3 is built from 14 residues. V was pared by 8 bases and J by 0 bases, with 6 bases of the junction left unmatched. The CDR3 protein is CATGGGSYQETQYF. CDR3 sequence (DNA): TGTGCCACCGGCGGGGGTTCGTACCAAGAGACCCAGTACTTC.

This clonotype was seen only a few times. The chain recombines TRBV30 with TRBJ2-1; 9 bases are shared with TRBD2. The CDR3 covers 16 residues. The germline V gene encodes CDR1 GTSNPN and CDR2 SVGIG (reference sequence). Trimming at V came to 1 base and at J to 10 bases, leaving 14 bases not matched to a gene. CDR3 sequence: CAWSADSGGRALEQFF. CDR3 bases: TGTGCCTGGAGTGCTGATTCGGGCGGGAGGGCCTTAGAGCAGTTCTTC. Full variable domain (outside the CDR3, taken from reference TRBV30 and TRBJ2-1): SQTIHQWPATLVQPVGSPLSLECTVEGTSNPNLYWYRQAAGRGLQLLFYSVGIGQISSEVPQNLSASRPQDRQFILSSKKLLLSDSGFYLCAWSADSGGRALEQFFGPGTRLTVL.

To note about this clonotype: A clone one base away is much larger, so this may be a read error. The rearrangement links TRBV5-1 to TRBJ2-7, with D perhaps matching TRBD2 (5 bases). Deletions cut 0 bases from V and 7 bases from J, with 11 bases between. Germline assignment: CDR1 SGHRS and CDR2 YFSETQ. The CDR3 is 13 amino acids. Here the CDR3 reads CASSLVEPGEQYF. The CDR3 region has the DNA TGCGCCAGCAGCTTGGTGGAGCCGGGGGAGCAGTACTTC. The entire variable domain, with the rest obtained from reference TRBV5-1 and TRBJ2-7, is as follows: KAGVTQTPRYLIKTRGQQVTLSCSPISGHRSVSWYQQTPGQGLQFLFEYFSETQRNKGNFPGRFSGRQFSNSRSEMNVSTLELGDSALYLCASSLVEPGEQYFGPGTRLTVT.

Regarding this clonotype: A junction end diverges from the germline sequence, so it may reflect a read error. The chain has TRBV7-9 and TRBJ2-5, with a possible D match to TRBD1 (5 bases). CDR1 SEHNR and CDR2 FQNEAQ come from the germline V gene (reference sequence). The CDR3 runs to 14 residues. The CDR3, as DNA: TGTGCCAGCAGAGGTCCAGGGCTAGAAGAGACCCTGTACTTC. This codes for CASRGPGLEETLYF.

Details on this clonotype: A read error may account for a junction end that differs from germline. This chain uses TRBV10-3 with TRBJ1-2; D unresolved. The CDR3 length is 13 residues. Germline V lookup: CDR1 ENHRY, CDR2 SYGVKD. CDR3 DNA sequence: TGTGCCATCAGGGACGGAAGCGACTATGGCTACCCCTTC. The encoded protein is CAIRDGSDYGYPF.

Only a few counts were recorded for this clonotype. This chain links TRBV10-2 with TRBJ1-5, with 8 nucleotides matching TRBD1. Per germline, CDR1 WSHSY and CDR2 SAAADI. Losses at the gene ends were 2 bases for V and 3 bases for J; bases not matched to a gene: 6. CDR3 size: 16 residues. CDR3 sequence: CASSEAGTGLNQPQHF. The CDR3 nucleotides are TGCGCCAGCAGTGAGGCCGGGACAGGCCTCAATCAGCCCCAGCATTTT.

In this sample, this clonotype turned up a few times. This chain connects TRBV19 to TRBJ2-5; possible D gene TRBD1, 6 bases. CDR1 is LNHDA and CDR2 is SQIVND in the germline V gene (reference sequence). Trimming shortened V by 1 base and J by 5 bases, and 8 bases separated the two germline ends. This CDR3 spans 13 amino acids. This chain's CDR3 is CASSIAGVETQYF. The CDR3 DNA follows: TGTGCCAGTAGTATAGCAGGGGTTGAGACCCAGTACTTC.

This clonotype was seen at least ten times. The chain's CDR3 is CASSFPTEAFF. The CDR3 nucleotides read TGTGCCAGCAGTTTTCCCACTGAAGCTTTCTTT. This chain joins TRBV28 and TRBJ1-1; D is unclear. Trimming shortened V by 3 bases and J by 4 bases, and 3 bases separated the two germline ends. CDR3 size: 11 residues. Germline V gene data show CDR1 as MDHEN and CDR2 as SYDVKM.

As to this clonotype: A much more abundant neighbour one base away suggests this may be a read error. V and J are TRBV7-9 and TRBJ2-3; 7 bases match TRBD2. Unmatched junction bases numbered 7, after V lost 4 bases and J lost 0 bases. This CDR3 has 16 amino acids. Germline CDR1 reads SEHNR; CDR2 reads FQNEAQ (reference sequence). CDR3 sequence reads: CASSSAAGPSTDTQYF. The CDR3 coding sequence is TGTGCCAGCAGCTCAGCAGCGGGGCCTAGCACAGATACGCAGTATTTT.

This sequence joins TRBV4-2 and TRBJ2-1, with 11 nucleotides matching TRBD2. This CDR3 comprises 15 residues. The junction had 4 bases not matched to a gene; V was cut back by 1 base and J by 8 bases. The germline CDR1 and CDR2 sequences are LGHNA and YNFKEQ. The CDR3 nucleotides read TGTGCCAGCAGCCAAGTCCTAGCGGGAGGCCATGAGCAGTTCTTC. Translation: CASSQVLAGGHEQFF.

This clonotype was detected a few times. This chain joins TRBV4-3 and TRBJ2-7, with D hard to call. The germline CDR1 and CDR2 sequences are LGHNA and YSLEER. V gave up 4 bases and J gave up 3 bases, with 10 bases separating them. This CDR3 contains 13 residues. CDR3 in amino acids: CASSPAVNYEQYF. The CDR3 region has the DNA TGCGCCAGCAGCCCCGCGGTCAACTACGAGCAGTACTTC.

A note on this clonotype: This likely comes from a read error, as the CDR3 has no conserved phenylalanine or tryptophan at its end. Because the CDR3's place on the DNA is in doubt, the DNA is left out and the CDR3 is given as listed by TCRdb. The chain carries TRBV5-3 and TRBJ2-3. TRBV5-3 is designated an ORF whose function remains uncertain. 15 amino acids form the CDR3, both terminal residues included. The CDR3 spells CASSLRPTTVETQYL.

V and J are TRBV19 and TRBJ1-1, with D possibly being TRBD1 (5 bases). The length of the CDR3 is 15 residues. The germline V and J ends were trimmed by 5 bases and 0 bases, with 13 bases remaining between them. Germline CDR1 and CDR2: LNHDA and SQIVND (reference sequence). The CDR3 sequence is CASSPHGGVNTEAFF. The CDR3 nucleotides are TGTGCCAGTAGTCCACATGGGGGGGTGAACACTGAAGCTTTCTTT.

This clonotype turned up a few times. The chain carries TRBV5-4 and TRBJ2-2; D remains unclear. Trimming left V 4 bases short and J 6 bases short, with 10 bases between. This CDR3 spans 13 amino acids. Germline CDR1 is SGHNT and CDR2 is YYREEE (reference sequence). The CDR3 bases are TGTGCCAGCAGCCCACCAAGGTCCGGGGAGCTGTTTTTT. Protein sequence: CASSPPRSGELFF.